A selection of T cell receptor beta chains follows, all from one sample in a study of shared clonotypes between healthy human individuals. Profiled with immunoSEQ multiplex PCR; TCRdb holds only in-frame clones, not every one. The table records some 500,000 clones, 90% to 97% of them present only once. Sequenced sample: naive CD4+ T cells sorted from blood. These receptors all stem from a woman in her twenties or thirties in good health. Both conserved end residues are trimmed from each CDR3.

v_gene | CDR3aa
TRBV6-5 | ASSSGTGGNTEAF
TRBV2 | ASSEGVVEKLF
TRBV9 | ASSARQGETGELF
TRBV2 | ASSGVGRSTTNEKLF
TRBV4-2 | ASSQTGQEFLF
TRBV28 | ASSQNRGVGTEAF
TRBV28 | AGAGSLNQPQH
TRBV18 | ASTRTGVGNTIY
TRBV5-6 | ASSSQGVGKLF
TRBV10-1 | ASSSAGGPRQY
TRBV7-2 | ASSLRGVNNEQF
TRBV7-2 | ASSTRQGGHNSPLH
TRBV28 | ASSGPQQETQY
TRBV5-6 | ASSLETGELF
TRBV2 | ASSSQGAISGNTIY
TRBV7-9 | ASSFGQGAANEQY
TRBV14 | ASSRGGLVGWGYT
TRBV27 | ASSSYYEQY
TRBV27 | ASKRTDYSNQPQH
TRBV4-1 | ASSQPTSGITDTQY
TRBV19 | ASSPISGMVYEQY
TRBV18 | ASSPQGQMPQH
TRBV6-5 | ASSLGRGSGNTIY
TRBV5-1 | ASSLDGTENTEAF
TRBV12-5 | ASGPPGQQWGNGHEQY
TRBV4-1 | ASSQKTSDFPYEQY
TRBV11-2 | ASSLQGEYGYT
TRBV4-2 | ASSQVASAYNEQF
TRBV5-5 | ASSLSGQPYEQY
TRBV18 | ASSRDSPKAF
TRBV9 | ASSVGSETGEKLF
TRBV2 | ASSVETGPYEQY
TRBV5-1 | ASSLARGGTEAF
TRBV7-2 | ASSLAQRGPPPDTQY
TRBV6-1 | ASSASSGRSYEQY
TRBV29-1 | SGGRAGTDTQY
TRBV6-1 | ASSAPMSPTYEQY
TRBV7-9 | ASSPPRSYNEQF
TRBV19 | ASSMVRWETQY
TRBV27 | ATHRRDGYEQY
TRBV7-8 | ASSLRRTQGYEQY
TRBV7-6 | ASSLGVGVSRYSNQPQH
TRBV10-3 | ASARQGTDTQY
TRBV5-1 | ASSRVGSGANVLT
TRBV7-9 | ASSDRVTYEQY
TRBV7-2 | ASSHGTGGRTEAF
TRBV19 | ASSTTGSGNTEAF
TRBV29-1 | SVGRLAGVGETQY
TRBV7-5 | VRSLGDRYEQY
TRBV30 | AWSEDNLQETQY
TRBV6-5 | ASSHTYEQY
TRBV19 | ASSIAGASYEQY
TRBV6-5 | ASSYSREATYEQY
TRBV6-6 | ASSYVQAGANVLT
TRBV7-3 | ASSPTGTETYGYT
TRBV6-5 | ASGALGQVTGELF
TRBV28 | ASSLKASRGYT
TRBV11-2 | ASSSARQGRASPLH
TRBV6-5 | ASGRELSTDTQY
TRBV6-1 | ASSEALAGGTDTQY